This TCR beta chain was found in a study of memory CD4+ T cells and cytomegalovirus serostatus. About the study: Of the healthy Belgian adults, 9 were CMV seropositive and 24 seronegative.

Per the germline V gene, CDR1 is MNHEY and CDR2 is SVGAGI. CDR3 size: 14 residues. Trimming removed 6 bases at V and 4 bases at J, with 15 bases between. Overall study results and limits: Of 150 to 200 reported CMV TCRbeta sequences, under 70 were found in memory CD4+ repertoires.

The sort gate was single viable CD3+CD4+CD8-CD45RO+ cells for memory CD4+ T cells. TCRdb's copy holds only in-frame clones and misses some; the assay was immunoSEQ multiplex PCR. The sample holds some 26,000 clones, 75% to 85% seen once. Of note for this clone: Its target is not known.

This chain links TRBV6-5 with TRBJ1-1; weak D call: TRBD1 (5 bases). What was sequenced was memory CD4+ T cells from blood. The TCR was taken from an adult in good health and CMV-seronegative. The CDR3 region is CASRSFSGGTEAFF. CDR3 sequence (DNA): TGTGCCAGCAGAAGTTTCTCCGGGGGCACTGAAGCTTTCTTT.